The clone carrying this T cell receptor (beta chain) was seen at least ten times. Its antigen is unknown. This sample is part of a study of T cells after yellow fever vaccination. In the study overall: Preparation of fractions with low cell numbers was performed using SMART-Seq v4 Ultra Low Input. Broader study findings: Researchers noted that a small share of clonotypes showed up in both CD4 and CD8 compartments.

V was cut by 6 bases and J by 0 bases, with 17 bases left in between. Germline V gives CDR1 SGHTA, CDR2 FQGNSA. The CDR3 length is 16 residues. A 5'RACE template-switching step, the method used to make TCR cDNA, added a universal primer site and UMIs. TCRdb re-analysed the 5' RACE reads in MiXCR, keeping a single row per CDR3 protein. The sample lists some 220,000 distinct CDR3 sequences; approximately 3% were seen once. The sequence derives from a man in his late teens or twenties who received the YFV17D yellow fever vaccine. This chain uses TRBV7-2 with TRBJ1-1; D might be TRBD1 (5 bases). This specimen consisted of CD4+ T cells sorted from PBMCs, obtained 10 days after the yellow fever booster vaccination. The CDR3 sequence: CASSRGLTEVNTEAFF. DNA of the CDR3: TGTGCCAGCAGTAGGGGACTGACCGAGGTGAACACTGAAGCTTTCTTT.